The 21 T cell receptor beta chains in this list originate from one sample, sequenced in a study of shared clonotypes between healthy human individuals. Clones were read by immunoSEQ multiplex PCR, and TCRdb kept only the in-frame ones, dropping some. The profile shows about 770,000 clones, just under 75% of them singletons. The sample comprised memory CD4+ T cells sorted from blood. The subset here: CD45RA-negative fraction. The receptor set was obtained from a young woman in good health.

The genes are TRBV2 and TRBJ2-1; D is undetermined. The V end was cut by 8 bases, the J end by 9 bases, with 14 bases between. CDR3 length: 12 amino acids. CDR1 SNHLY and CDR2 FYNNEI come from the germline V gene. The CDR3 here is CASLEGPGEQFF. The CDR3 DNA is TGTGCCAGCCTCGAAGGACCGGGTGAGCAGTTCTTC.

The CDR3 DNA is TGTGCCAGCAGCTCGGGACTAGCGGGAGGCGAGCAGTACTTC. The encoded protein is CASSSGLAGGEQYF. The chain has TRBV11-3 and TRBJ2-7; 15 nucleotides line up with TRBD2. CDR3 length equals 14 residues. J lost 6 bases, V lost 4 bases, and 1 base had no gene match. Germline V gene data show CDR1 as SGHNT and CDR2 as YENEEA.

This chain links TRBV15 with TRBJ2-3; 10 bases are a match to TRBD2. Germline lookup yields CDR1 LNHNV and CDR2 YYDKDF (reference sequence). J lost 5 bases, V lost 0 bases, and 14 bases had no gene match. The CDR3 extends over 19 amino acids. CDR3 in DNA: TGTGCCACCAGCAGAGAGCTTAATACCGCACTAGCGGGACTAGATACGCAGTATTTT. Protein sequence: CATSRELNTALAGLDTQYF. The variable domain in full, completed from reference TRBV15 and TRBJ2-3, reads DAMVIQNPRYQVTQFGKPVTLSCSQTLNHNVMYWYQQKSSQAPKLLFHYYDKDFNNEADTPDNFQSRRPNTSFCFLDIRSPGLGDTAMYLCATSRELNTALAGLDTQYFGPGTRLTVL.

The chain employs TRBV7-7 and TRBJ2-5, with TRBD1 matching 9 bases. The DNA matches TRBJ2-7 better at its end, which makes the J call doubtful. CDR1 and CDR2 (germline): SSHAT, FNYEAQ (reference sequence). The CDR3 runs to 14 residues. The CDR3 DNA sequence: TGTGCCAGCAGCACGGACAGGGGTGCCAACGAGCAGTACTTC. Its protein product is CASSTDRGANEQYF.

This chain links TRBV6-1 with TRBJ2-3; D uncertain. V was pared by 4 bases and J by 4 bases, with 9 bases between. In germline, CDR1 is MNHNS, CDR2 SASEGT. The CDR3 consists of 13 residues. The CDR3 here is CASSAEVADTQYF. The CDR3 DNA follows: TGTGCCAGCAGTGCCGAGGTCGCAGATACGCAGTATTTT.

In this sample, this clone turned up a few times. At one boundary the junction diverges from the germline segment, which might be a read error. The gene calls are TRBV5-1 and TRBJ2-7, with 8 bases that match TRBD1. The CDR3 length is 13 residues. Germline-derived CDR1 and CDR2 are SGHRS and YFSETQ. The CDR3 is CASSLDQGASANF. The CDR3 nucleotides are TGCGCCAGCAGCTTGGATCAGGGGGCGAGTGCGAACTTC.

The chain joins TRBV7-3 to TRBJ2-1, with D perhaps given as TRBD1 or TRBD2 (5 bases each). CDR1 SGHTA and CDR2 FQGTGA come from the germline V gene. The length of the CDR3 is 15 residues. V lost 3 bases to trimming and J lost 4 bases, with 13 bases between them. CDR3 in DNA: TGTGCCAGCAGCTTTTCTTCGGGGCTGTACAATGAGCAGTTCTTC. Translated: CASSFSSGLYNEQFF.

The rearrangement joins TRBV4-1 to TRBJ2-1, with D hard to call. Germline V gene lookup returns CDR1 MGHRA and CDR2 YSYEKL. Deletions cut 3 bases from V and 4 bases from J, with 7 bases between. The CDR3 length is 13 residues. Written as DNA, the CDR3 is TGCGCCAGCAGCCACGGCCGATACAATGAGCAGTTCTTC. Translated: CASSHGRYNEQFF.

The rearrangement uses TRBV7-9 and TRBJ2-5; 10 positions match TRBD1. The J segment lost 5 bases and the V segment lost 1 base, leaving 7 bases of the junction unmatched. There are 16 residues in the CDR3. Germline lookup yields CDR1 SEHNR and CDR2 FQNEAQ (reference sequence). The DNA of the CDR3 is TGTGCCAGCAGCTTAGTCCGGACAGGGGGAAGCGAGACCCAGTACTTC. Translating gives CASSLVRTGGSETQYF.

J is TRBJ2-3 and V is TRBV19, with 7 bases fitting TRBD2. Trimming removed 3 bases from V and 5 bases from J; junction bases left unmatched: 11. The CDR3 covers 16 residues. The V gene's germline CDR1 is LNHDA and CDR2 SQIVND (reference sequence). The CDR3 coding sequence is TGTGCCAGTAGTATTAGTGATCGGGAGGTCGGAGATACGCAGTATTTT. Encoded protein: CASSISDREVGDTQYF.

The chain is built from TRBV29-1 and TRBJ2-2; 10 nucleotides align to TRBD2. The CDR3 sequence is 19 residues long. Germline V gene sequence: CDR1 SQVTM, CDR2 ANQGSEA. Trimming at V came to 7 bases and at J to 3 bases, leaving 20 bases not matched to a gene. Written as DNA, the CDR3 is TGCAGCGGACACCTAGCGGGGGAAAGCCTTGGCCTCCACACCGGGGAGCTGTTTTTT. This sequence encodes CSGHLAGESLGLHTGELFF.

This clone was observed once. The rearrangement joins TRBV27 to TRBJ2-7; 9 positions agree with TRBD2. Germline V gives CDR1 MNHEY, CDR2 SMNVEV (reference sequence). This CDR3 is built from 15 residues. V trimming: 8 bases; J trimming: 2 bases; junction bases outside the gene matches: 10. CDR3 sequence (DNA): TGTGCCAGCCAGTTATCGTCTAGCGGGACCTACGAGCAGTACTTC. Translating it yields CASQLSSSGTYEQYF.

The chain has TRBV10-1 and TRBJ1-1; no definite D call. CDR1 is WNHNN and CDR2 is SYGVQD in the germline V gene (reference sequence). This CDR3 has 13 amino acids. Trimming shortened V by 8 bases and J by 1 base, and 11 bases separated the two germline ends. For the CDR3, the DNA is TGCGCCAGCCAAATGAGGGAGAACACTGAAGCTTTCTTT. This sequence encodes CASQMRENTEAFF.

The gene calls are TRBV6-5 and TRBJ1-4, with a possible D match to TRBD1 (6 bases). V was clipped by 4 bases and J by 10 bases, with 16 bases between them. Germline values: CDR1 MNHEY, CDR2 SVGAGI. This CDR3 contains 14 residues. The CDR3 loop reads CASSSPTGGVKLFF. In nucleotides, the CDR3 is TGTGCCAGCAGTTCCCCAACTGGGGGCGTAAAACTGTTTTTT.

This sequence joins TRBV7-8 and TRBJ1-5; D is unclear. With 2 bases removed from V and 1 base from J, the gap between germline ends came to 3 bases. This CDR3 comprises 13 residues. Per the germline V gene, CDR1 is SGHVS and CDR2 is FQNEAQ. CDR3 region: CASSLLSNQPQHF. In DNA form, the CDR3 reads TGTGCCAGCAGCTTATTAAGCAATCAGCCCCAGCATTTT.

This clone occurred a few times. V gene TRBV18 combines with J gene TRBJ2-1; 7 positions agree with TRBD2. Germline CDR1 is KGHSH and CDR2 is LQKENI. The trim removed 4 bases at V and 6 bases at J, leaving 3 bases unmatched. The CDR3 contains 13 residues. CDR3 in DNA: TGTGCCAGCTCACAAGGGGAGGGCAATGAGCAGTTCTTC. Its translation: CASSQGEGNEQFF.

CDR3 loop: CSIDIAADTQYF. CDR3 nucleotides: TGCAGCATAGACATCGCTGCAGATACGCAGTATTTT. The chain combines TRBV29-1 with TRBJ2-3; D is uncertain. Germline-derived CDR1 and CDR2 are SQVTM and ANQGSEA. The CDR3 has 12 amino acids. V lost 8 bases and J 4 bases, leaving 13 bases between the germline ends.

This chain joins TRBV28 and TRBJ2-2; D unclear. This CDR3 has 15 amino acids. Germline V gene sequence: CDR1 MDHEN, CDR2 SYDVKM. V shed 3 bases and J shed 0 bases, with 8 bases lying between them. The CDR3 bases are TGTGCCAGCAGTTTTCAGCGAACGAACACCGGGGAGCTGTTTTTT. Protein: CASSFQRTNTGELFF.

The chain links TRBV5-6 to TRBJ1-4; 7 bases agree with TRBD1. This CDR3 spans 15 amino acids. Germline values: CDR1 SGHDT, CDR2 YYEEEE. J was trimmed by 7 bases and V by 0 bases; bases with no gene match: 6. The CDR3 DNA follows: TGTGCCAGCAGCTTGGTAGACAGGGATACTGAAAAACTGTTTTTT. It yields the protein CASSLVDRDTEKLFF.

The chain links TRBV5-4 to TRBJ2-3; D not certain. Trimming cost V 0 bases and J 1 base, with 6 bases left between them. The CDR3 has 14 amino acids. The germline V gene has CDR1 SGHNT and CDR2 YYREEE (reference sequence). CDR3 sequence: CASSLAGGTDTQYF. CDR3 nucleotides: TGTGCCAGCAGCTTGGCTGGGGGCACAGATACGCAGTATTTT.

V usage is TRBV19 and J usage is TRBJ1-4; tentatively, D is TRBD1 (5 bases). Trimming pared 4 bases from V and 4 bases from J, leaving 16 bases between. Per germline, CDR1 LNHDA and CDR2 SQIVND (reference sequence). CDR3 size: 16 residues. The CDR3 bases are TGTGCCAGTAGTACCCCGGGGACCGGATTTAATGAAAAACTGTTTTTT. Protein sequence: CASSTPGTGFNEKLFF.